This TCR beta chain was identified in a study of preoperative IRX-2 immunotherapy in early breast cancer. Libraries were prepared by immunoSEQ multiplex PCR; TCRdb keeps only in-frame clonotypes and omits some of them. Of some 30,000 clones in the sample, roughly 80% were seen once. Treatment of the sample: preoperative locoregional IRX-2 cytokine immunotherapy. Preoperative locoregional IRX-2 cytokine immunotherapy was tested in the phase Ib source study. The germline V gene has CDR1 MDHEN and CDR2 SYDVKM. This CDR3 comprises 14 residues. V was trimmed by 6 bases and J by 1 base, leaving 12 bases between them.

The source material was lymph node tissue, sampled from a patient treated with IRX-2 immunotherapy. This receptor was taken from a human donor with breast cancer. The chain combines TRBV28 with TRBJ1-2; possibly TRBD1 for D (6 bases). The CDR3 region has the DNA TGTGCCAGCAGGCCCCAGGGGCGTAACTATGGCTACACCTTC. It codes for CASRPQGRNYGYTF.